The source of this TCR beta chain is a study of cytotoxic CD8 clonotypes in ibrutinib-treated CLL. Background on the study: Once treatment had gone on for a median of 12 months, range 6 to 36, response samples were drawn.

Germline CDR1 LGHNA, CDR2 YSLEER. Deletions cut 0 bases from V and 3 bases from J, with 17 bases between. CDR3 length equals 17 residues. With regard to this clone: Antigen: not known.

Study-wide findings and caveats: There were differences in sampling times between sustained-remission and progressing patients.

Measured with immunoSEQ multiplex PCR; TCRdb has only the in-frame clones, and not every one. Of 100,000 to 150,000 clones detected, over 75% appear once; the ten largest clones hold approximately 2%. This material consisted of PBMCs, taken after 24 months of ibrutinib treatment. This clonotype was sampled from a human donor with chronic lymphocytic leukemia. The genes are TRBV4-3 and TRBJ1-2; tentatively, D is TRBD1 (6 bases). The CDR3 sequence is CASSQDGEVGAYYGYTF. The CDR3 nucleotides are TGCGCCAGCAGCCAAGATGGGGAGGTGGGGGCTTACTATGGCTACACCTTC.